This T cell receptor (beta chain) was sequenced for a study of blood T cell repertoires in COVID-19. Original analysis: Reference gene primer amplification in the assay estimated nucleated cell counts. This table comes from immunoSEQ multiplex PCR, and its TCRdb copy is limited to in-frame clones, with some not included. V and J calls and clone size are those listed in that table; D and trimming were worked out from the DNA. The table shows some 300,000 clones, with more than 85% occurring only once. Assignments of participants to cohorts depended upon their own reported clinical history. Within the 2 weeks before study entry, each person in the exposed group met a COVID-19 case. The V end was cut by 0 bases, the J end by 12 bases, with 12 bases between. The CDR3 contains 12 residues. Germline V gives CDR1 GTSNPN, CDR2 SVGIG (reference sequence).

The source of this sequence is a woman aged 25 to 45 who had been exposed to COVID-19. Sequencing was carried out using PBMCs or T cells enriched from blood (not recorded which). The rearrangement joins TRBV30 to TRBJ2-1, with D perhaps matching TRBD2 (5 bases). For the CDR3, the DNA is TGTGCCTGGAGTGTCCAAGTGGCGGGGCAGTTCTTC. Amino acids: CAWSVQVAGQFF.